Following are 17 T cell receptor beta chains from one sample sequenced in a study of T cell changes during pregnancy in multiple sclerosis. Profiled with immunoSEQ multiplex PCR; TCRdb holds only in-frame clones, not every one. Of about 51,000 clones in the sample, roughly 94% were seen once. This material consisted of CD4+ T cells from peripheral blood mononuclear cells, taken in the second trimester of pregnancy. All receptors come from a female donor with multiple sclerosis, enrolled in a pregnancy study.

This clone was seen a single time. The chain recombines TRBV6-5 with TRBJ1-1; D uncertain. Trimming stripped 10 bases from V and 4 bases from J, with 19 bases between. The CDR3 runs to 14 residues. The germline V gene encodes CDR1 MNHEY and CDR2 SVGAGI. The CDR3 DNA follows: TGTGCCACCCGACCGATAGGGAGAGGCACTGAAGCTTTCTTT. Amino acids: CATRPIGRGTEAFF.

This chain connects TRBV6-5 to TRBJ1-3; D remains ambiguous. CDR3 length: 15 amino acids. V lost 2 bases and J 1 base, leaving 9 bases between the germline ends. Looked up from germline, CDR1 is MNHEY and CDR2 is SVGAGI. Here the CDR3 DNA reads TGTGCCAGCAGTTACGTCAGGAATTCTGGAAACACCATATATTTT. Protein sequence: CASSYVRNSGNTIYF.

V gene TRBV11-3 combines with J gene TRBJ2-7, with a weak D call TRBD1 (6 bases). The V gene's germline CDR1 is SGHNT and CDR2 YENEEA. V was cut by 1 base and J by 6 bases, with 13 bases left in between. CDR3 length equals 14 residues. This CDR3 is CASSLGQASGEQYF. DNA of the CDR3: TGTGCCAGCAGCTTAGGACAGGCGAGTGGCGAGCAGTACTTC.

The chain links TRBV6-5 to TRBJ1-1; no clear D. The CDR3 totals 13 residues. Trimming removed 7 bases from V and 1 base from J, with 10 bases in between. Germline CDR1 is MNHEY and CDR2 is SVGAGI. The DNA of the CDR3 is TGTGCCAGCATGTTTAGCGGGAACACTGAAGCTTTCTTT. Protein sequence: CASMFSGNTEAFF.

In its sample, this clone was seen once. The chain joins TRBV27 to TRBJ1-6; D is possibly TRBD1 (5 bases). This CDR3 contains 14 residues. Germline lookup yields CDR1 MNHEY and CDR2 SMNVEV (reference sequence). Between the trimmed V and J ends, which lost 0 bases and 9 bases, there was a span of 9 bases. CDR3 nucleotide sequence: TGTGCCAGCAGTTTATCGGTAGGGGTTTCACCCCTCCACTTT. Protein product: CASSLSVGVSPLHF.

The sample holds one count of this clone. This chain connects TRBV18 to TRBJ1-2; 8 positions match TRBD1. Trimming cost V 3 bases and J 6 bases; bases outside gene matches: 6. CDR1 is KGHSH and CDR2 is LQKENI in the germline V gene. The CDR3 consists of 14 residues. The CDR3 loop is CASSPGRGLDGYTF. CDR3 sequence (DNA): TGTGCCAGCTCACCGGGCAGGGGGCTGGATGGCTACACCTTC.

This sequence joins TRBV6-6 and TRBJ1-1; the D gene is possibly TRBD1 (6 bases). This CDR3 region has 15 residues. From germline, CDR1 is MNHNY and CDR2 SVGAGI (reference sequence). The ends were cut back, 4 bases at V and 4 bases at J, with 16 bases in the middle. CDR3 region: CASSFNSGQGTEAFF. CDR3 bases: TGTGCCAGCAGTTTCAACTCGGGACAAGGCACTGAAGCTTTCTTT.

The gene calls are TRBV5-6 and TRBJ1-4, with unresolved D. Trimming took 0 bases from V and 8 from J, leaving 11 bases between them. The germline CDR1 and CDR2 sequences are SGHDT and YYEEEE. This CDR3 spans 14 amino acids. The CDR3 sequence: CASSLAQVREKLFF. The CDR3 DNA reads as TGTGCCAGCAGCTTGGCCCAGGTTAGAGAAAAACTGTTTTTT. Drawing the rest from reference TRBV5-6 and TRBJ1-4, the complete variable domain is DAGVTQSPTHLIKTRGQQVTLRCSPKSGHDTVSWYQQALGQGPQFIFQYYEEEERQRGNFPDRFSGHQFPNYSSELNVNALLLGDSALYLCASSLAQVREKLFFGSGTQLSVL.

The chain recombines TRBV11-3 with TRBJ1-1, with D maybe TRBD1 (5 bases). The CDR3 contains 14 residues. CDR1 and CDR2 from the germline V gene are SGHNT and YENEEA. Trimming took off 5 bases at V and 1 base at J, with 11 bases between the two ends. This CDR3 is CASSAQATNTEAFF. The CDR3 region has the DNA TGTGCCAGCAGCGCACAGGCGACGAACACTGAAGCTTTCTTT.

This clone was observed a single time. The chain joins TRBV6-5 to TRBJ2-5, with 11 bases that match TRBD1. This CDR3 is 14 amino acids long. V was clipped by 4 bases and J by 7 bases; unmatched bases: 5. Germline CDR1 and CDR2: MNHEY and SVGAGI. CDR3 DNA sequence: TGTGCCAGCAGTTCGGACAGGGGGCTCGGGACCCAGTACTTC. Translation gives CASSSDRGLGTQYF.

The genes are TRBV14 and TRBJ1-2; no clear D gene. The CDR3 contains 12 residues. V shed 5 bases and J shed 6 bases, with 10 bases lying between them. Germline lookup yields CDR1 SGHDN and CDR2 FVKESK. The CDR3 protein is CASSVGGNGYTF. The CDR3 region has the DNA TGTGCCAGCAGCGTCGGAGGGAATGGCTACACCTTC. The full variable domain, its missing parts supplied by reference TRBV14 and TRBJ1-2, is EAGVTQFPSHSVIEKGQTVTLRCDPISGHDNLYWYRRVMGKEIKFLLHFVKESKQDESGMPNNRFLAERTGGTYSTLKVQPAELEDSGVYFCASSVGGNGYTFGSGTRLTVV.

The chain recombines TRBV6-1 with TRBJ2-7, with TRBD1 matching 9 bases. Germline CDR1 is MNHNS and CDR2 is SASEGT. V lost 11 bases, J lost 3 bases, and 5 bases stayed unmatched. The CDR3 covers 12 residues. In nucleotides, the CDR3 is TGTGCCGGCGGGACAGGGATCTACGAGCAGTACTTC. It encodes CAGGTGIYEQYF.

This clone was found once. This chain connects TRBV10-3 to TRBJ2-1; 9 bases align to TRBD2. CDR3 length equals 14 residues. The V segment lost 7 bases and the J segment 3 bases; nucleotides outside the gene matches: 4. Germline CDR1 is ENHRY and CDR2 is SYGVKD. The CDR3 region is CAITPAGGYNEQFF. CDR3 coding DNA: TGTGCCATCACCCCAGCGGGGGGCTACAATGAGCAGTTCTTC.

CDR3: CASSIRQGANSPLHF. The CDR3 DNA is TGTGCCAGCAGCATAAGACAGGGGGCGAATTCACCCCTCCACTTT. The gene calls are TRBV7-2 and TRBJ1-6, with 10 bases lining up with TRBD1. This CDR3 spans 15 amino acids. Germline loops: CDR1 SGHTA, CDR2 FQGNSA. With 5 bases clipped from V and 7 bases from J, the junction kept 5 bases outside the gene matches.

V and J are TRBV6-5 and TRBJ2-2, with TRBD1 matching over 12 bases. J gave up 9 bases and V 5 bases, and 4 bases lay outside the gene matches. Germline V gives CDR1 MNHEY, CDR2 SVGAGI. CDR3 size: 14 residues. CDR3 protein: CASSRDRGLRELFF. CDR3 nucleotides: TGTGCCAGCAGTCGGGACAGGGGGCTACGGGAGCTGTTTTTT.

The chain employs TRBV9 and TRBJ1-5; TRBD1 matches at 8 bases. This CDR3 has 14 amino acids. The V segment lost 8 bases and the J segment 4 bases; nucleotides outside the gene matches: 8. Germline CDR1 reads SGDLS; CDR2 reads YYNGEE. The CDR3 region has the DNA TGTGCCAGTGGCGGGACAGGCGCGAATCAGCCCCAGCATTTT. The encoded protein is CASGGTGANQPQHF.

The CDR3 reads CASSWDRTYEQYF. Here the CDR3 DNA reads TGCGCCAGCAGCTGGGACAGGACCTACGAGCAGTACTTC. The chain couples TRBV5-1 to TRBJ2-7; 8 nucleotides match TRBD1. Germline-derived CDR1 and CDR2 are SGHRS and YFSETQ. This CDR3 is built from 13 residues. The junction had 1 base not matched to a gene; V was cut back by 3 bases and J by 2 bases.